The sequence of this TCR beta chain was determined in a study of cytomegalovirus exposure and HLA in healthy donors. Study-wide results and limits: Three chains tied to CMV proved CMV antigen-specific in vitro.

The repertoire was sequenced with immunoSEQ multiplex PCR; TCRdb's copy has only in-frame clones and lacks some. There are about 140,000 clones in the sample; almost 90% occur only once, and around 8% lies in the top ten. As for this clone: What it recognizes is unknown.

The donors were in the roughly 130-subject validation cohort, distinct from the roughly 600-subject first cohort. With 2 bases removed from V and 3 bases from J, the gap between germline ends came to 13 bases. The germline CDR1 and CDR2 sequences are SEHNR and FQNEAQ (reference sequence). CDR3 length equals 15 residues. The chain links TRBV7-9 to TRBJ1-1; D may be TRBD1 (6 bases). The sequence was collected from a woman under 30 in good health and CMV-seropositive. Sequenced sample: PBMCs. CDR3 residues: CASSLTVPGDTEAFF. CDR3 DNA sequence: TGTGCCAGCAGCTTAACAGTTCCAGGGGACACTGAAGCTTTCTTT.